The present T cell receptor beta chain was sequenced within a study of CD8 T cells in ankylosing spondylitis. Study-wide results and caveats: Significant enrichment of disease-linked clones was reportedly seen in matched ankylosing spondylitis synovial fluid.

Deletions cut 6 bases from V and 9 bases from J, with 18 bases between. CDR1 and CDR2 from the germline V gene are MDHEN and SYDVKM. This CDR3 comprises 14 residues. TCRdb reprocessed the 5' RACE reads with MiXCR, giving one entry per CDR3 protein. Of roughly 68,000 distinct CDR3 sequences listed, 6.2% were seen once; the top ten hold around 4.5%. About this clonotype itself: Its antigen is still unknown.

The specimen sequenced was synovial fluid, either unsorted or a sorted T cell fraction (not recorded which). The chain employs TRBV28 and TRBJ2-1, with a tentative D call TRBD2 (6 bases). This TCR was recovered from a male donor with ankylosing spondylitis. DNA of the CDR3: TGTGCCAGCAGGCCGGACTACCCTGAGGGTGAGCAGTTCTTC. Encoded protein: CASRPDYPEGEQFF.